This T cell receptor (beta chain) emerged from a study of long-term antiretroviral therapy in people with HIV. Study observations and caveats: Even long-term ART left TRB diversity below transplant donor controls, despite gains.

It was version v3.0 of the immunoSEQ assay that was run at survey level. The protocol was immunoSEQ multiplex PCR, while the TCRdb copy is restricted to in-frame clones and leaves out a portion. This table holds about 25,000 clones, just over 90% found once. V gave up 3 bases and J gave up 5 bases, with 19 bases separating them. CDR1 and CDR2 (germline): SQVTM, ANQGSEA. This CDR3 has 15 amino acids. Before they underwent DNA extraction, samples held roughly 0.9-10 million cryopreserved PBMC. In regard to this clone: As yet, its antigen is unknown.

Source: unsorted PBMCs, taken 7.6 years after starting antiretroviral therapy. The chain recombines TRBV29-1 with TRBJ2-5, with D maybe TRBD1 (7 bases). This TCR came from a woman between 40 and 50 years old with HIV. CDR3: CSVDRRQGGGETQYF. The CDR3 nucleotides are TGCAGCGTTGATCGCCGACAGGGAGGAGGGGAGACCCAGTACTTC.